These 30 T cell receptor beta chains were sequenced from one sample in a study of beta chain features in type 1 diabetes. General observations from the study: Type 1 diabetes patients had TCRB CDR3s that were shorter (moderately but significantly so) in all four CD4+ subsets.

Which antigens these TCRs recognize remains unknown. As every portion of the isolated RNA was reverse transcribed, the sequencing read expressed TCRB transcripts. Here immunoSEQ multiplex PCR was the method, and the copy in TCRdb shows in-frame clones only, minus some. Seen here are a few hundred thousand clones, 13% observed once, and the top ten hold 0.015%. The sample comprised naive CD4+ T cells from blood. These receptor sequences come from a woman in her late teens or twenties with type 1 diabetes.

This chain connects TRBV19 to TRBJ2-1, with D unclear. CDR3 size: 13 residues. The V end lost 9 bases, the J end lost 11 bases, and 20 bases lay between the germline ends. The V gene's germline CDR1 is LNHDA and CDR2 SQIVND (reference sequence). CDR3 sequence: CASHSLQGRKQFF. CDR3 coding DNA: TGTGCCAGCCACAGCCTACAAGGTCGTAAGCAGTTCTTC.

The V call is TRBV27, the J call TRBJ1-2; 9 positions agree with TRBD1. The CDR3 is 15 residues long. J was trimmed by 2 bases and V by 6 bases; bases with no gene match: 7. Germline values: CDR1 MNHEY, CDR2 SMNVEV (reference sequence). CDR3 residues: CASSVGGTGNYGYTF. CDR3 DNA sequence: TGTGCCAGCAGCGTTGGAGGGACAGGGAACTATGGCTACACCTTC.

The chain combines TRBV18 with TRBJ2-5; no clear D. Germline V lookup: CDR1 KGHSH, CDR2 LQKENI. The V end lost 3 bases, the J end lost 3 bases, and 11 bases lay between the germline ends. This CDR3 is built from 14 residues. The CDR3 DNA reads TGTGCCAGCTCACCCCGAGGAACCAAAGAGACCCAGTACTTC. This translates into CASSPRGTKETQYF.

The rearrangement links TRBV5-1 to TRBJ1-1; D unresolved. Deletions cut 0 bases from V and 0 bases from J, with 9 bases between. In germline, CDR1 is SGHRS, CDR2 YFSETQ. The CDR3 sequence is 15 residues long. CDR3 nucleotides: TGCGCCAGCAGCTTGGCTCCGGGGTTGAACACTGAAGCTTTCTTT. Translated: CASSLAPGLNTEAFF.

V and J are TRBV27 and TRBJ2-3, with a possible D match to TRBD2 (5 bases). The CDR3 loop spans 15 amino acids. Germline CDR1 reads MNHEY; CDR2 reads SMNVEV (reference sequence). V dropped 2 bases and J dropped 5 bases, with 14 bases sitting between them. The CDR3 sequence is CASSLRPSLGDTQYF. As DNA, the CDR3 is TGTGCCAGCAGTTTAAGGCCTAGCTTGGGAGATACGCAGTATTTT.

The rearrangement links TRBV6-5 to TRBJ2-5, with a possible D match to TRBD1 (5 bases). Per germline, CDR1 MNHEY and CDR2 SVGAGI. The length of the CDR3 is 11 residues. V lost 6 bases and J lost 5, with 7 bases in between. The CDR3 DNA reads as TGTGCCAGCAGGTCAGGGGAGACCCAGTACTTC. It codes for CASRSGETQYF.

This clone was seen a few times. J is TRBJ1-2 and V is TRBV7-2; a weak D match, TRBD1 (5 bases). Germline CDR1 is SGHTA and CDR2 is FQGNSA. This CDR3 has 15 residues. Trimming took off 0 bases at V and 4 bases at J, with 12 bases between the two ends. CDR3 sequence reads: CASSLASDNAYGYTF. The CDR3 coding sequence is TGTGCCAGCAGCTTAGCCTCGGACAATGCCTATGGCTACACCTTC. Looking up the rest from reference TRBV7-2 and TRBJ1-2 gives the full variable domain: GAGVSQSPSNKVTEKGKDVELRCDPISGHTALYWYRQSLGQGLEFLIYFQGNSAPDKSGLPSDRFSAERTGGSVSTLTIQRTQQEDSAVYLCASSLASDNAYGYTFGSGTRLTVV.

The rearrangement links TRBV6-6 to TRBJ2-7, with 9 bases that match TRBD1. Trimming took 5 bases from V and 3 from J; bases not matched to a gene: 5. The CDR3 has 14 residues. Germline CDR1 reads MNHNY; CDR2 reads SVGAGI (reference sequence). CDR3 DNA: TGTGCCAGCAGTCCTAGGACAGGGGACTACGAGCAGTACGTC. It is translated as CASSPRTGDYEQYV.

This clone was seen a handful of times. This sequence joins TRBV9 and TRBJ1-1, with D possibly TRBD1 on 6 matching bases. The CDR3 consists of 13 residues. In germline, CDR1 is SGDLS, CDR2 YYNGEE. The V gene lost 3 bases and the J gene lost 11 bases, with 17 bases spanning the gap. Here the CDR3 DNA reads TGTGCCAGCAGCGAGGGGGGAGGGAACTGGGCTTTCTTT. Translated: CASSEGGGNWAFF.

The table lists this clone with a few counts. This chain uses TRBV9 with TRBJ2-1; possible D gene TRBD1, 6 bases. Germline V lookup: CDR1 SGDLS, CDR2 YYNGEE. V was trimmed by 4 bases and J by 7 bases, leaving 9 bases between them. The CDR3 spans 12 residues. The CDR3 here is CASSYRANEQFF. As DNA, the CDR3 is TGTGCCAGCAGCTACAGGGCTAATGAGCAGTTCTTC. Based on the CDR3 plus reference TRBV9 and TRBJ2-1, the full variable domain is DSGVTQTPKHLITATGQRVTLRCSPRSGDLSVYWYQQSLDQGLQFLIQYYNGEERAKGNILERFSAQQFPDLHSELNLSSLELGDSALYFCASSYRANEQFFGPGTRLTVL.

The genes are TRBV23-1 and TRBJ2-7, with D possibly TRBD1 on 5 matching bases. TRBV23-1 is placed among ORFs of uncertain function. The CDR3 length is 18 residues. V dropped 0 bases and J dropped 1 base, with 19 bases sitting between them. The CDR3 region has the DNA TGCGCCAGCAGTCAATCGAGGATCAGACAGCAACCTTCCTACGAGCAGTACGTC. It specifies CASSQSRIRQQPSYEQYV.

This chain links TRBV11-2 with TRBJ2-7; 7 bases map to TRBD1. The germline V gene has CDR1 SGHAT and CDR2 FQNNGV. This CDR3 spans 13 amino acids. The junction had 2 bases not matched to a gene; V was cut back by 5 bases and J by 1 base. CDR3 residues: CASSRDSSYEQYF. The CDR3 DNA sequence: TGTGCCAGCAGCCGGGACAGTTCCTACGAGCAGTACTTC. The variable domain in full, completed from reference TRBV11-2 and TRBJ2-7, reads EAGVAQSPRYKIIEKRQSVAFWCNPISGHATLYWYQQILGQGPKLLIQFQNNGVVDDSQLPKDRFSAERLKGVDSTLKIQPAKLEDSAVYLCASSRDSSYEQYFGPGTRLTVT.

V is TRBV28 and J is TRBJ2-7; D is perhaps TRBD2 (5 bases). The CDR3 loop spans 13 amino acids. The germline V and J ends were trimmed by 8 bases and 9 bases, with 20 bases remaining between them. Looked up from germline, CDR1 is MDHEN and CDR2 is SYDVKM. CDR3 residues: CASSDSQPTGQYF. The CDR3 nucleotides are TGTGCCAGCTCGGACTCTCAACCTACGGGGCAGTACTTC.

CDR3 protein: CASSPPGQGTLGQYF. The CDR3 coding sequence is TGTGCCAGCTCACCTCCGGGACAGGGCACCCTGGGGCAGTACTTC. The genes are TRBV18 and TRBJ2-7; 9 bases fit TRBD1. The V gene's germline CDR1 is KGHSH and CDR2 LQKENI. The CDR3 is 15 residues long. The V gene end was trimmed by 3 bases and the J gene end by 9 bases; junction bases not matched to a gene: 12.

This chain connects TRBV7-2 to TRBJ2-7; possible D gene TRBD1, 5 bases. The V end was cut by 0 bases, the J end by 6 bases, with 9 bases between. Germline-derived CDR1 and CDR2 are SGHTA and FQGNSA. The CDR3 length is 13 residues. This CDR3 reads CASSLALRAEQYV. CDR3 bases: TGTGCCAGCAGCTTAGCGCTCAGGGCCGAGCAGTACGTC.

This clone appeared a few times. The CDR3 bases are TGTGCCAGCAGTCCCCCTCGGAGAAATGAGCAGTTCTTC. It yields the protein CASSPPRRNEQFF. The chain links TRBV6-5 to TRBJ2-1; D is undetermined. V lost 5 bases, J lost 7 bases, and 12 bases lay in between. Germline V gene sequence: CDR1 MNHEY, CDR2 SVGAGI. This CDR3 is 13 amino acids long.

The chain couples TRBV7-9 to TRBJ2-1; 8 bases line up with TRBD2. J gave up 4 bases and V 3 bases, and 5 bases lay outside the gene matches. Germline V gene sequence: CDR1 SEHNR, CDR2 FQNEAQ (reference sequence). The CDR3 has 15 residues. In DNA form, the CDR3 reads TGTGCCAGCAGCTTTAGCGGGATAATATACAATGAGCAGTTCTTC. It specifies CASSFSGIIYNEQFF.

This chain links TRBV18 with TRBJ2-7; D may be TRBD1 (7 bases). V was trimmed by 0 bases and J by 3 bases, leaving 12 bases between them. The CDR3 contains 15 residues. In germline, CDR1 is KGHSH, CDR2 LQKENI. CDR3 DNA sequence: TGTGCCAGCTCACCACCGGGGCAGGGGGGCTACGAGCAGTACTTC. It is translated as CASSPPGQGGYEQYF.

The chain links TRBV2 to TRBJ2-2, with 9 bases that match TRBD2. The V and J ends lost 5 bases and 1 base, in that order; junction bases with no gene match: 2. Looked up from germline, CDR1 is SNHLY and CDR2 is FYNNEI. The CDR3 extends over 15 amino acids. The CDR3 bases are TGTGCCAGCAGTATAGCGGGAGTGAACACCGGGGAGCTGTTTTTT. This codes for CASSIAGVNTGELFF.

This clone was observed a handful of times. The chain is built from TRBV2 and TRBJ1-2, with a weak D call TRBD1 (5 bases). The V and J ends lost 7 bases and 6 bases respectively, with 9 bases between them. Looked up from germline, CDR1 is SNHLY and CDR2 is FYNNEI. This CDR3 is 11 amino acids long. CDR3 sequence reads: CASTGNDGYTF. The CDR3 DNA sequence: TGTGCCAGCACAGGGAATGATGGCTACACCTTC.

This clone turned up a few times. The chain is built from TRBV7-9 and TRBJ1-1; a weak D match, TRBD1 (6 bases). The germline V gene has CDR1 SEHNR and CDR2 FQNEAQ (reference sequence). V shed 5 bases and J shed 1 base, with 11 bases lying between them. The CDR3 runs to 14 residues. The chain's CDR3 is CASSLNRANTEAFF. In nucleotides, the CDR3 is TGTGCCAGCAGCCTGAACAGGGCGAACACTGAAGCTTTCTTT. The full variable domain, completed using reference TRBV7-9 and TRBJ1-1, is DTGVSQNPRHKITKRGQNVTFRCDPISEHNRLYWYRQTLGQGPEFLTYFQNEAQLEKSRLLSDRFSAERPKGSFSTLEIQRTEQGDSAMYLCASSLNRANTEAFFGQGTRLTVV.

The J gene is TRBJ2-3, the V gene TRBV4-1, with D perhaps matching TRBD2 (6 bases). The CDR3 contains 15 residues. In germline, CDR1 is MGHRA, CDR2 YSYEKL. The V gene lost 1 base and the J gene lost 9 bases, with 17 bases spanning the gap. CDR3 DNA sequence: TGCGCCAGCAGCCAAGGGGGGACTTCAACCGGCACGCAGTATTTT. Protein sequence: CASSQGGTSTGTQYF.

V is TRBV4-3 and J is TRBJ2-1, with 8 nucleotides matching TRBD1. The V segment lost 0 bases and the J segment 0 bases; nucleotides outside the gene matches: 4. Per germline, CDR1 LGHNA and CDR2 YSLEER. CDR3 length: 17 residues. CDR3: CASSQDRQGSSYNEQFF. The CDR3 region has the DNA TGCGCCAGCAGCCAAGATAGACAGGGGAGCTCCTACAATGAGCAGTTCTTC.

The chain couples TRBV19 to TRBJ1-1, with 8 bases lining up with TRBD1. V gave up 2 bases and J gave up 1 base; unmatched junction bases: 6. The CDR3 extends over 16 amino acids. CDR1 and CDR2 (germline): LNHDA, SQIVND (reference sequence). For the CDR3, the DNA is TGTGCCAGTAGTATACGACAGGGGAGGAGGAACACTGAAGCTTTCTTT. It translates to CASSIRQGRRNTEAFF. Drawing the rest from reference TRBV19 and TRBJ1-1, the complete variable domain is DGGITQSPKYLFRKEGQNVTLSCEQNLNHDAMYWYRQDPGQGLRLIYYSQIVNDFQKGDIAEGYSVSREKKESFPLTVTSAQKNPTAFYLCASSIRQGRRNTEAFFGQGTRLTVV.

This clone occurred a few times. The chain uses TRBV6-6 and TRBJ2-7; TRBD1 matches 8 bases. After removal of 6 bases from V and 2 bases from J, the junction contained 9 bases not matched to a gene. In germline, CDR1 is MNHNY, CDR2 SVGAGI (reference sequence). This CDR3 has 15 residues. The CDR3 is CASSPGTGFTYEQYV. As DNA, the CDR3 is TGTGCCAGCAGCCCCGGGACAGGTTTTACCTACGAGCAGTACGTC.

V gene TRBV18 combines with J gene TRBJ1-2; 7 nucleotides line up with TRBD1. The CDR3 length is 15 residues. Germline CDR1 reads KGHSH; CDR2 reads LQKENI. The V gene end was trimmed by 3 bases and the J gene end by 3 bases; junction bases not matched to a gene: 7. The CDR3 sequence is CASSPGEGGYYGYTF. CDR3 sequence (DNA): TGTGCCAGCTCACCTGGTGAAGGGGGCTACTATGGCTACACCTTC.

As concerns this clone: The same CDR3 arises from other DNA sequences in this sample as well. The rearrangement uses TRBV29-1 and TRBJ2-3, with 8 nucleotides matching TRBD2. Germline V lookup: CDR1 SQVTM, CDR2 ANQGSEA. V trimming: 4 bases; J trimming: 0 bases; junction bases outside the gene matches: 3. The CDR3 spans 14 residues. The CDR3 reads CSVAPGGSTDTQYF. DNA of the CDR3: TGCAGCGTTGCCCCGGGAGGGAGCACAGATACGCAGTATTTT.

This clone has only a few counts. The chain joins TRBV14 to TRBJ2-3; 12 bases are a match to TRBD2. Germline CDR1 is SGHDN and CDR2 is FVKESK. Trimming at V came to 4 bases and at J to 2 bases, leaving 1 base not matched to a gene. The CDR3 length is 15 residues. CDR3 loop: CASSRLAGDTDTQYF. DNA of the CDR3: TGTGCCAGCAGCCGACTAGCGGGGGACACAGATACGCAGTATTTT.

About this clone: The same CDR3 arises from other DNA sequences in this sample as well. The gene calls are TRBV7-9 and TRBJ1-1; no clear D gene. The germline V and J ends were trimmed by 0 bases and 1 base, with 6 bases remaining between them. The germline CDR1 and CDR2 sequences are SEHNR and FQNEAQ (reference sequence). The CDR3 contains 14 residues. CDR3: CASSLAGENTEAFF. The CDR3 coding sequence is TGTGCCAGCAGCTTAGCAGGAGAGAACACTGAAGCTTTCTTT.

This sequence joins TRBV11-2 and TRBJ1-5, with D hard to call. Germline CDR1 reads SGHAT; CDR2 reads FQNNGV. V was cut by 1 base and J by 5 bases, with 12 bases left in between. The CDR3 spans 15 residues. The CDR3 DNA is TGTGCCAGCAGCTTAGGTCCAGGCACAGATCAGCCCCAGCATTTT. Protein sequence: CASSLGPGTDQPQHF.